This T cell receptor (beta chain) was sequenced in a study of shared clonotypes between healthy human individuals. General study findings and limits: In having few donors, the study represented limited genetic and exposure-history diversity.

Comment on this clone: Its antigen is undetermined.

Cells designated naive CD8 were CD45RO-negative and were positively selected for CCR7, with terminally differentiated effector memory CD45RA+ cells excluded. Donors, healthy HIV-negative adults, lacked recent acute infections or vaccinations. Those who donated, Caucasian adults without exception, all lived in Nashville, Tennessee. Germline trimming cut 4 bases from V and 4 bases from J; bases unmatched to any gene: 5. The CDR3 is 15 amino acids. Germline assignment: CDR1 MNHNS and CDR2 SASEGT. Every subset's genomic DNA went evenly onto several immunoSEQ plates. Profiled with immunoSEQ multiplex PCR; TCRdb holds only in-frame clones, not every one. The table shows around 1.9 million clones, with around 93% occurring only once.

The TCR originated in a man aged 18 to 35 in good health. Some clones in this sample may be carry-over from other donors' samples. Specimen: naive CD8+ T cells from PBMCs. The chain carries TRBV6-1 and TRBJ2-5, with 11 bases that match TRBD1. CDR3 nucleotides: TGTGCCAGCAGTGGCCGGGACAGGGGGATAGAGACCCAGTACTTC. This gives the protein CASSGRDRGIETQYF.